This T cell receptor beta chain was sequenced in a study of long-term antiretroviral therapy in people with HIV. Trimming shortened V by 8 bases and J by 4 bases, and 20 bases separated the two germline ends. CDR1 is MNHEY and CDR2 is SVGAGI in the germline V gene. This CDR3 has 15 amino acids. Researchers ran immunoSEQ v3.0 at survey level. The assay was immunoSEQ multiplex PCR, and TCRdb's table has in-frame clones only and misses some. The table includes 15,000 to 20,000 clones, approximately 81% detected once. Findings and limits, study-wide: Neither ART adherence, viral resistance nor therapy changes were documented. Post-ART diversity increased but stayed below transplant donor controls. The study found narrower CDR3 length ranges in HIV repertoires than in controls. Repertoire dominance by clones expanded before ART was seen at all time points.

This clone was observed a handful of times. Its matching antigen is unknown. V is TRBV6-5 and J is TRBJ1-2; D not resolved. This TCR was recovered from a man between 50 and 59 years old with HIV. The sequences come from unsorted PBMCs, collected 0.3 years before starting antiretroviral therapy. The chain's CDR3 is CASARTGRTSYGYTF. CDR3 in DNA: TGTGCCAGCGCCCGGACGGGTAGAACCTCCTATGGCTACACCTTC.